The 25 T cell receptor beta chains reported below all come from one sample, sequenced in a study of glioma-infiltrating T cells (dated by TCRdb to the mid-2010s). For sequencing, an Illumina MiSeq was employed. TCR alpha and beta CDR3 regions were amplified with the iRepertoire nested amplicon-rescue multiplex PCR (arm-PCR) platform from RNA. TCRdb reprocessed the public reads (quality trimming at Q25 with fastp, clone calling with MiXCR) and kept in-frame beta chains. Records with the same CDR3 protein are collapsed into one entry carrying the most frequent genes and DNA. The sample records more than 300,000 distinct CDR3 sequences, more than 35% of which are singletons. More than 10% of the sample rests with the top ten. The sample consisted of glioma tissue, nonneoplastic brain tissue, or PBMCs (not recorded which). Receptors originate from a human donor with low-grade glioma or glioblastoma, undergoing nonglioma brain surgery, or in good health (not recorded which).

This clonotype was observed a few times. The chain employs TRBV28 and TRBJ1-3; D remains unclear. With 1 base removed from V and 7 bases from J, the gap between germline ends came to 5 bases. There are 12 residues in the CDR3. Looked up from germline, CDR1 is MDHEN and CDR2 is SYDVKM. The chain's CDR3 is CASSLFENTIYF. CDR3 DNA sequence: TGTGCCAGCAGTTTATTTGAGAACACCATATATTTT.

The CDR3 region has the DNA TGTGCCAGCGGGAAAGCCAGCCTTGAGCAGTTCTTC. Amino acid sequence: CASGKASLEQFF. V and J are TRBV7-2 and TRBJ2-1; no clear D gene. The CDR3 has 12 residues. Germline CDR1 reads SGHTA; CDR2 reads FQGNSA. With 8 bases removed from V and 9 bases from J, the gap between germline ends came to 14 bases.

In its sample, this clonotype was seen a few times. The rearrangement uses TRBV7-3 and TRBJ1-1; no firm D call. The V end lost 5 bases, the J end lost 6 bases, and 7 bases lay between the germline ends. The germline CDR1 and CDR2 sequences are SGHTA and FQGTGA. This CDR3 has 11 residues. CDR3 bases: TGTGCCAGCAGCCAAGCCGCTGAAGCTTTCTTT. This encodes CASSQAAEAFF.

This clonotype was observed many times. The V and J genes are TRBV15 and TRBJ1-1; D not certain. V lost 4 bases to trimming and J lost 0 bases, with 6 bases between them. Germline-derived CDR1 and CDR2 are LNHNV and YYDKDF (reference sequence). The CDR3 runs to 13 residues. In DNA, the CDR3 is TGTGCCACCAGCAATCAGGTGAACACTGAAGCTTTCTTT. Its translation is CATSNQVNTEAFF.

This clonotype was picked up one time. The chain uses TRBV29-1 and TRBJ2-1; 7 bases are a match to TRBD1. V trimming: 6 bases; J trimming: 7 bases; junction bases outside the gene matches: 6. Germline CDR1 SQVTM, CDR2 ANQGSEA. The CDR3 spans 12 residues. The chain's CDR3 is CSVVQQGNEQFF. Here the CDR3 DNA reads TGCAGCGTGGTGCAACAGGGGAATGAGCAGTTCTTC.

This clonotype showed up just a few times. This chain joins TRBV4-1 and TRBJ2-7, with D perhaps matching TRBD2 (5 bases). Trimming pared 1 base from V and 2 bases from J, leaving 12 bases between. Germline CDR1 reads MGHRA; CDR2 reads YSYEKL. The CDR3 covers 15 residues. The CDR3 loop is CASSQVEGTTYEQYF. The CDR3 DNA reads as TGCGCCAGCAGCCAAGTCGAGGGCACTACCTACGAGCAGTACTTC.

The chain couples TRBV2 to TRBJ1-5, with TRBD1 as a possible D gene (6 bases). Between the trimmed V and J ends, which lost 1 base and 8 bases, there was a span of 15 bases. Germline V gene sequence: CDR1 SNHLY, CDR2 FYNNEI. The CDR3 consists of 15 residues. CDR3 DNA sequence: TGTGCCAGCAGTGAAGATCGACAGGACGACAAGCCCCAGCATTTT. Its protein is CASSEDRQDDKPQHF.

The chain uses TRBV7-6 and TRBJ2-3; D uncertain. The germline gives CDR1 SGHVS, CDR2 FNYEAQ. The CDR3 has 16 residues. V gave up 4 bases and J gave up 0 bases, with 14 bases separating them. In DNA form, the CDR3 reads TGTGCCAGCAGCTCTCGACCACCAACTAGCACAGATACGCAGTATTTT. Translated: CASSSRPPTSTDTQYF. Looking up the rest from reference TRBV7-6 and TRBJ2-3 gives the full variable domain: GAGVSQSPRYKVTKRGQDVALRCDPISGHVSLYWYRQALGQGPEFLTYFNYEAQQDKSGLPNDRFSAERPEGSISTLTIQRTEQRDSAMYRCASSSRPPTSTDTQYFGPGTRLTVL.

The chain couples TRBV20-1 to TRBJ1-1; 7 positions match TRBD1. The V gene's germline CDR1 is DFQATT and CDR2 SNEGSKA (reference sequence). This CDR3 region has 14 residues. Losses at the gene ends were 0 bases for V and 6 bases for J; bases not matched to a gene: 7. The CDR3 DNA follows: TGCAGTGCTAGAGATAAGAGGGGGCACGCTGAAGCTTTCTTT. The encoded protein is CSARDKRGHAEAFF.

This clonotype was seen ten or more times. The chain combines TRBV6-1 with TRBJ2-7; the D gene could be TRBD1 or TRBD2 (6 bases each). CDR1 is MNHNS and CDR2 is SASEGT in the germline V gene. The V end lost 4 bases, the J end lost 2 bases, and 12 bases lay between the germline ends. The CDR3 loop spans 14 amino acids. CDR3 coding DNA: TGTGCCAGCAGTGTACGGGGGACAACCTACGAGCAGTACTTC. As protein: CASSVRGTTYEQYF.

This clonotype occurred many times. The gene calls are TRBV15 and TRBJ2-7; TRBD1 matches at 7 bases. V lost 1 base and J lost 2; bases outside the gene matches: 2. CDR3 length: 14 residues. Germline CDR1 reads LNHNV; CDR2 reads YYDKDF (reference sequence). The CDR3 nucleotides are TGTGCCACCAGCAGAGCAGGGGGACCCTACGAGCAGTACTTC. Translating it yields CATSRAGGPYEQYF.

V gene TRBV6-6 combines with J gene TRBJ2-3; D might be TRBD2 (6 bases). Germline values: CDR1 MNHNY, CDR2 SVGAGI (reference sequence). The CDR3 runs 14 residues. Trimming took 2 bases from V and 11 from J, leaving 17 bases between them. The CDR3: CASSYLTRGAKQYF. CDR3 bases: TGTGCCAGCAGTTACCTGACTAGGGGAGCTAAGCAGTATTTT.

J is TRBJ2-1 and V is TRBV28, with D possibly matching TRBD2 (6 bases). This CDR3 contains 18 residues. With 1 base removed from V and 2 bases from J, the gap between germline ends came to 18 bases. Germline CDR1 MDHEN, CDR2 SYDVKM. The CDR3 sequence is CASSLLFLREDPYNEQFF. The CDR3 DNA is TGTGCCAGCAGTTTATTGTTCTTGAGGGAGGACCCCTACAATGAGCAGTTCTTC.

This rearrangement joins TRBV6-9 to TRBJ2-6; 10 bases line up with TRBD2. Germline V gene sequence: CDR1 MNHGY, CDR2 SVAAGI. The junction had 6 bases not matched to a gene; V was cut back by 4 bases and J by 0 bases. This CDR3 spans 18 amino acids. The CDR3 DNA sequence: TGTGCCAGCAGTTCTCGGACTAGCGGAACCTCTGGGGCCAACGTCCTGACTTTC. This gives the protein CASSSRTSGTSGANVLTF.

This chain links TRBV7-6 with TRBJ1-1; D unresolved. V gave up 8 bases and J gave up 2 bases, with 15 bases separating them. This CDR3 has 14 amino acids. Germline V lookup: CDR1 SGHVS, CDR2 FNYEAQ. The CDR3 nucleotides read TGTGCCAGCGAAGACACCTGGAATAACACTGAAGCTTTCTTT. Amino acid sequence: CASEDTWNNTEAFF. Full variable domain (missing parts from reference TRBV7-6 and TRBJ1-1): GAGVSQSPRYKVTKRGQDVALRCDPISGHVSLYWYRQALGQGPEFLTYFNYEAQQDKSGLPNDRFSAERPEGSISTLTIQRTEQRDSAMYRCASEDTWNNTEAFFGQGTRLTVV.

For this clonotype: One base away lies a much larger clone, so this may be a sequencing read error. The V call is TRBV28, the J call TRBJ1-2; D unresolved. This CDR3 is built from 11 residues. Germline-derived CDR1 and CDR2 are MDHEN and SYDVKM. CDR3 coding DNA: TGTGTCAGCAAAGGGAACTATGGCTACACCTTC. This encodes CVSKGNYGYTF.

The V and J genes are TRBV29-1 and TRBJ2-7; the D call may be TRBD1 or TRBD2 (5 bases each). With 6 bases removed from V and 2 bases from J, the gap between germline ends came to 17 bases. The CDR3 loop spans 14 amino acids. Germline CDR1 is SQVTM and CDR2 is ANQGSEA. The CDR3 coding sequence is TGCAGCGTGGAACAGAGGGGTGCAACCTACGAGCAGTACTTC. Protein: CSVEQRGATYEQYF.

In its sample, this clonotype was seen once. A read error may produce the germline difference seen at one junction end. V gene TRBV20-1 combines with J gene TRBJ2-1; 7 bases line up with TRBD1. The CDR3 extends over 15 amino acids. Per germline, CDR1 DFQATT and CDR2 SNEGSKA (reference sequence). The CDR3 nucleotides are TGCAGTGCCGAAGGGGGCGGCCCCTCCTACAATAAGCAGTTCTTC. It encodes CSAEGGGPSYNKQFF.

This clonotype was counted only a few times. The J gene is TRBJ1-1, the V gene TRBV27; D unresolved. Trimming removed 0 bases from V and 10 bases from J, with 15 bases in between. The CDR3 spans 14 residues. The V gene's germline CDR1 is MNHEY and CDR2 SMNVEV (reference sequence). DNA of the CDR3: TGTGCCAGCAGTTTATCCGGGGTATCGAACAGAGCTTTCTTT. This encodes CASSLSGVSNRAFF.

This clonotype came up many times. The V gene is TRBV6-5, the J gene TRBJ2-6; TRBD1 agrees at 11 bases. The length of the CDR3 is 17 residues. The germline V gene has CDR1 MNHEY and CDR2 SVGAGI. Trimming at V came to 3 bases and at J to 2 bases, leaving 3 bases not matched to a gene. CDR3 DNA: TGTGCCAGCAGTTATAGGACAGGGGGCGCTGGGGCCAACGTCCTGACTTTC. Its translation is CASSYRTGGAGANVLTF.

This chain uses TRBV28 with TRBJ1-6; D is ambiguous. The length of the CDR3 is 16 residues. Trimming cost V 4 bases and J 7 bases, with 17 bases left between them. Per the germline V gene, CDR1 is MDHEN and CDR2 is SYDVKM. DNA for the CDR3: TGTGCCAGCAGTTCTCCCCGCGGGGTCGACAATTCACCCCTCCACTTT. Amino acid sequence: CASSSPRGVDNSPLHF.

On this clonotype itself: This may arise from a read error, as a much more abundant clone is one base away. This chain links TRBV6-1 with TRBJ2-7, with 11 bases lining up with TRBD2. The CDR3 contains 16 residues. Germline loops: CDR1 MNHNS, CDR2 SASEGT. The CDR3 sequence: CTSSEWTSGSSYEQYF. DNA for the CDR3: TGTACCAGCAGTGAGTGGACTAGCGGGTCCTCGTACGAGCAGTACTTC.

This clonotype was observed a handful of times. The chain recombines TRBV4-3 with TRBJ1-4; no clear D. This CDR3 is 17 amino acids long. Deletions cut 0 bases from V and 0 bases from J, with 11 bases between. Germline CDR1 is LGHNA and CDR2 is YSLEER. CDR3: CASSQDWRRATNEKLFF. DNA for the CDR3: TGCGCCAGCAGCCAAGACTGGCGCCGTGCAACTAATGAAAAACTGTTTTTT.

This clonotype was seen ten or more times. The chain combines TRBV4-3 with TRBJ2-3, with 8 bases aligning to TRBD2. The CDR3 consists of 13 residues. V shed 4 bases, J shed 7 bases, and the junction held 4 bases outside the gene matches. CDR1 and CDR2 (germline): LGHNA, YSLEER. The CDR3 region has the DNA TGCGCCAGCAGCCCCGCGGGAGGACATACGCAGTATTTT. Translation: CASSPAGGHTQYF.

The chain couples TRBV27 to TRBJ2-3, with 12 bases fitting TRBD2. Trimming cost V 5 bases and J 2 bases; bases outside gene matches: 5. The germline V gene has CDR1 MNHEY and CDR2 SMNVEV (reference sequence). The CDR3 runs to 16 residues. The CDR3 loop is CASSGLAGKFTDTQYF. The CDR3 DNA reads TGTGCCAGCAGTGGACTAGCGGGAAAATTCACAGATACGCAGTATTTT.